This T cell receptor (beta chain) derives from a study of blood T cell repertoires in COVID-19. The V segment lost 1 base and the J segment 2 bases; nucleotides outside the gene matches: 5. In germline, CDR1 is SGHDT, CDR2 YYEEEE. The length of the CDR3 is 16 residues. Sequencing used immunoSEQ multiplex PCR; TCRdb keeps in-frame clones, though not all of them. Here the sample spans more than 65,000 clones, 82% being singletons. This chain connects TRBV5-6 to TRBJ2-7, with 11 nucleotides matching TRBD1. Sequencing was carried out using peripheral blood. The clonotype was recovered from a woman of 80 years or more with acute or convalescent COVID-19. Here the CDR3 DNA reads TGTGCCAGCAGCTTGTATCGGACAGGGGGCGCCTACGAGCAGTACTTC. This gives the protein CASSLYRTGGAYEQYF. The variable domain in full, with the rest retrieved from reference TRBV5-6 and TRBJ2-7, is DAGVTQSPTHLIKTRGQQVTLRCSPKSGHDTVSWYQQALGQGPQFIFQYYEEEERQRGNFPDRFSGHQFPNYSSELNVNALLLGDSALYLCASSLYRTGGAYEQYFGPGTRLTVT.